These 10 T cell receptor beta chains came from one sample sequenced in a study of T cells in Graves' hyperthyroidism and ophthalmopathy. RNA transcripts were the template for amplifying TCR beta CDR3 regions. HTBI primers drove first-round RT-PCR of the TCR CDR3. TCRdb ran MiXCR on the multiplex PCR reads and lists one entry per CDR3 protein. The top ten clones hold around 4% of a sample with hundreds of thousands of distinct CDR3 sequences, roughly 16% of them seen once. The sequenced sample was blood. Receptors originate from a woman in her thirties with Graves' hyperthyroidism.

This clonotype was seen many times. CDR3 sequence reads: CASSLKTYEQYF. CDR3 DNA: TGTGCCAGCAGCCTCAAGACCTACGAGCAGTACTTC. The chain links TRBV28 to TRBJ2-7; no firm D call. The CDR3 contains 12 residues. Germline CDR1 MDHEN, CDR2 SYDVKM. Trimming took 6 bases from V and 2 from J, leaving 8 bases between them. Combining the CDR3 with reference TRBV28 and TRBJ2-7 gives the whole variable domain DVKVTQSSRYLVKRTGEKVFLECVQDMDHENMFWYRQDPGLGLRLIYFSYDVKMKEKGDIPEGYSVSREKKERFSLILESASTNQTSMYLCASSLKTYEQYFGPGTRLTVT.

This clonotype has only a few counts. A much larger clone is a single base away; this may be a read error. For the CDR3, the DNA is TGTGCCTGGAATAAGGTTGGGGAGATCCAGTACTTC. Translating gives CAWNKVGEIQYF. V usage is TRBV30 and J usage is TRBJ2-5, with D possibly being TRBD2 (5 bases). Germline loops: CDR1 GTSNPN, CDR2 SVGIG (reference sequence). This CDR3 has 12 amino acids.

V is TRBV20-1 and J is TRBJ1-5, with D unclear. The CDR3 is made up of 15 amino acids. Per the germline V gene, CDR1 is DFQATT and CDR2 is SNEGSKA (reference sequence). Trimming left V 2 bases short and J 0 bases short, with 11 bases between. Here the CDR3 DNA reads TGCAGTGCTAGAAAGGACCCGGATAGCAATCAGCCCCAGCATTTT. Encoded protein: CSARKDPDSNQPQHF.

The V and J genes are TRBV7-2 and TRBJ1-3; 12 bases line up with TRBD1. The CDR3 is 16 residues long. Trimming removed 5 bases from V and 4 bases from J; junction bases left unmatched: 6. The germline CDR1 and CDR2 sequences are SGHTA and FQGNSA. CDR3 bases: TGTGCCAGCAGCCGGGACAGGGGGCGATCGGGAAACACCATATATTTT. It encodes CASSRDRGRSGNTIYF.

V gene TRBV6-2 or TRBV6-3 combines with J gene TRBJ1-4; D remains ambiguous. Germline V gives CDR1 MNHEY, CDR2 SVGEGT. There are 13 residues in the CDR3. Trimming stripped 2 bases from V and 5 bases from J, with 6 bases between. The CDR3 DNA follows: TGTGCCAGCAGTTACGCCGAGAATGAAAAACTGTTTTTT. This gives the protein CASSYAENEKLFF.

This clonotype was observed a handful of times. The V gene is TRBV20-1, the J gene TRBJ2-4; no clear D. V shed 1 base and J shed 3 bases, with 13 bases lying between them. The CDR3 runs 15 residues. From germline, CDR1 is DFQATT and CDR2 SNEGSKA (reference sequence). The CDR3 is CSARGARSGKNIQYF. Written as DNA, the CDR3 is TGCAGTGCTAGAGGGGCCAGGTCTGGCAAAAACATTCAGTACTTC.

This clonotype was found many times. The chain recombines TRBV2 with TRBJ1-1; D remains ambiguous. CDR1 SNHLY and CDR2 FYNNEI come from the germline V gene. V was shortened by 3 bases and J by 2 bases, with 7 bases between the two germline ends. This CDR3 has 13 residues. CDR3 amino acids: CASSEDGNTEAFF. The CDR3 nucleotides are TGTGCCAGCAGTGAGGACGGCAACACTGAAGCTTTCTTT.

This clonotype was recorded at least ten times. Here the CDR3 reads CATITGPETDTQYF. In DNA, the CDR3 is TGTGCCACCATAACAGGGCCCGAGACAGATACGCAGTATTTT. V is TRBV2 and J is TRBJ2-3; D is possibly TRBD1 (6 bases). V lost 10 bases, J lost 3 bases, and 17 bases lay in between. The CDR3 contains 14 residues. Germline CDR1 is SNHLY and CDR2 is FYNNEI. Full variable domain (outside the CDR3, taken from reference TRBV2 and TRBJ2-3): EPEVTQTPSHQVTQMGQEVILRCVPISNHLYFYWYRQILGQKVEFLVSFYNNEISEKSEIFDDQFSVERPDGSNFTLKIRSTKLEDSAMYFCATITGPETDTQYFGPGTRLTVL.

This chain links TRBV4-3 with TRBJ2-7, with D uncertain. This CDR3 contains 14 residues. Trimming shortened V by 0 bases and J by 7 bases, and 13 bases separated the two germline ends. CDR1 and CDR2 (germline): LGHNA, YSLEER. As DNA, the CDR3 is TGCGCCAGCAGCCAAGAGGTGGTAGGTCGGGAGCAGTACTTC. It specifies CASSQEVVGREQYF.

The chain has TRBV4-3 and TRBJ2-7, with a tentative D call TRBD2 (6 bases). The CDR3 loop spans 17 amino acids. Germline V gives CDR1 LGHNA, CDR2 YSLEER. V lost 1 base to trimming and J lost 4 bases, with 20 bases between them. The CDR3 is CASSQAAVGEDNYEQYF. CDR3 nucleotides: TGCGCCAGCAGCCAAGCCGCTGTCGGGGAGGACAATTACGAGCAGTACTTC.